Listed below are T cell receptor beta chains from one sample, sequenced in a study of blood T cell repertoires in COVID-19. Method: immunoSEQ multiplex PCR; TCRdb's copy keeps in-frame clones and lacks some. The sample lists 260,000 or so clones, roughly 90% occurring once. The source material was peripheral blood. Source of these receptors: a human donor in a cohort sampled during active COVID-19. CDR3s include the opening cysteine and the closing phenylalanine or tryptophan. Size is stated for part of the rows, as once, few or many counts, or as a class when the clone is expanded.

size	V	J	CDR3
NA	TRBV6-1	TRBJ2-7	CASSEARTGRAPYEQYF
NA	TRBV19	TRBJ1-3	CASRIQGTGNTIYF
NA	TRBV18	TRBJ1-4	CASSPSGVLGEKLFF
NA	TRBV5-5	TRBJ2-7	CASSPKTGGSNEQYF
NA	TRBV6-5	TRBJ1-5	CASEPGFGNQPQHF
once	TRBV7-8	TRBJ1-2	CASSLEGRPYNYGYTF
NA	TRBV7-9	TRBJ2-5	CASSLESTGQETQYF
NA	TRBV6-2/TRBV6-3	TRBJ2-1	CASSPYRGLYNEQFF
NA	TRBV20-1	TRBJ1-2	CSARQYYGYTF
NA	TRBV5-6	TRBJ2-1	CASSFTGTGGHNEQFF
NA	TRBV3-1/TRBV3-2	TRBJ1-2	CASSQDRTGYQANYGYTF
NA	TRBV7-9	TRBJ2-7	CASSFLAGTPAEQYF
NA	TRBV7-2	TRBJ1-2	CASSPTVGTVYGYTF
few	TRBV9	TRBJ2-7	CASSLPESSYEQYF
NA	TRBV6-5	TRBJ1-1	CASSLQGNREAFF
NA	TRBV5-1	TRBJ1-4	CASSLAPGTRDEKLFF
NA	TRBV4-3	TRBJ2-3	CASSTRLARTDTQYF
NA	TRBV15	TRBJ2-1	CATSFLRGEQFF
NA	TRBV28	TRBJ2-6	CASSLLQGAPGANVLTF
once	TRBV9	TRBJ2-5	CASSVSYQETQYF
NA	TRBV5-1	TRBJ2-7	CASSSRDRYSYEQYF
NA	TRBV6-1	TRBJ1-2	CASSEAVRRGYGYTF
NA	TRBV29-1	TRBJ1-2	CSELTSYGYTF
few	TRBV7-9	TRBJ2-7	CASSSGFNHEQYF
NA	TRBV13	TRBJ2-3	CASSSLYRDRGVDTQYF
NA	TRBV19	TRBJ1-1	CASSMARANTEAFF
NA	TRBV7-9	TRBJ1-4	CASSSAGGATNEKLFF
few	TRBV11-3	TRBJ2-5	CASKGGLAGVGETQYF
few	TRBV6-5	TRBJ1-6	CASRETGTYNSPLHF
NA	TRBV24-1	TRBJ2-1	CATSDSAGGSYNEQFF
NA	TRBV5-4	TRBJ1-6	CASRKDEGFSPLHF
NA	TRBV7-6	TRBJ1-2	CASSFQGDGYTF
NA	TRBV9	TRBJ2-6	CASSVDAGYSGANVLTF
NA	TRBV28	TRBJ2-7	CASSYRAEQYF
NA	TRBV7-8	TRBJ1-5	CASSLAGQGQQPQHF
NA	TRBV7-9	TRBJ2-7	CASSLEGGVRSSYEQYF
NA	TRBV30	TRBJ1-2	CAWSGTGYGYTF
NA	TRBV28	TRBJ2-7	CASSLLPSGRSEQYF
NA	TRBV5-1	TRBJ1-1	CASSPSVRGAEAFF
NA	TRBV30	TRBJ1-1	CAWSVLRGRNTEAFF
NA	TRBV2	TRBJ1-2	CASTGQNYGYTF
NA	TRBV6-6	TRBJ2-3	CASSYRVRALDTQYF
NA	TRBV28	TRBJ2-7	CASSFQMGLLYEQYF